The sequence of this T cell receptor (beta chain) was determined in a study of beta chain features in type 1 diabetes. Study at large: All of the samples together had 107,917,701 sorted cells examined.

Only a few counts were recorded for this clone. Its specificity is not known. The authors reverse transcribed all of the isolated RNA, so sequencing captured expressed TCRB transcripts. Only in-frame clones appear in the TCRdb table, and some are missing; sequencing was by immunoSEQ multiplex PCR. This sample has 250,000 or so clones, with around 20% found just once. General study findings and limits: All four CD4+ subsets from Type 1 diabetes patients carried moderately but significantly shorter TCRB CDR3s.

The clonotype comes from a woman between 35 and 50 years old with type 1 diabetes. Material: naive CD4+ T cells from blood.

The CDR3, as DNA: TGCGCCAGCAGCCAAGAGGGGGGGAACACCGGGGAGCTGTTTTTT. Translation gives CASSQEGGNTGELFF. The V and J genes are TRBV4-3 and TRBJ2-2; a weak D match, TRBD2 (6 bases). V was trimmed by 0 bases and J by 1 base, leaving 6 bases between them. CDR3 length equals 15 residues. CDR1 is LGHNA and CDR2 is YSLEER in the germline V gene.